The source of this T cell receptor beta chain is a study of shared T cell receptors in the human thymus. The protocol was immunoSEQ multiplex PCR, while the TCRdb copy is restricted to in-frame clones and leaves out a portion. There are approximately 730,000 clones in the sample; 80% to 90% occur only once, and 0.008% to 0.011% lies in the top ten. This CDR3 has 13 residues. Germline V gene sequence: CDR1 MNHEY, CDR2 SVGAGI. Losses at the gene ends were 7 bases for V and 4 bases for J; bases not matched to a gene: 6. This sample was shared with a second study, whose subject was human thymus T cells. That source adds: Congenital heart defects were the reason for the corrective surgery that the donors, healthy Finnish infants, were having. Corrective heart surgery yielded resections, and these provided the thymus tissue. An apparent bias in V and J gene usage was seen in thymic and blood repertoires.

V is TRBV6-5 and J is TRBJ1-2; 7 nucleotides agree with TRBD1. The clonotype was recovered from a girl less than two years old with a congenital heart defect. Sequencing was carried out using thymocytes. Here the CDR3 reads CASTVRDSYGYTF. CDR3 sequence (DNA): TGTGCCAGCACCGTCCGGGACAGCTATGGCTACACCTTC.